Listed below are T cell receptor beta chains from one sample, sequenced in a study of shared clonotypes between healthy human individuals. Only in-frame clones appear in the TCRdb table, and some are missing; sequencing was by immunoSEQ multiplex PCR. This sample has 950,000 to 1,100,000 clones; about four fifths occur once, and the top ten carry 0.55% to 0.7%. The sequencing input was memory CD4+ T cells from PBMCs. Receptor source: a young man in good health. Some clones in this sample may be carry-over from other donors' samples. Each CDR3 is given with its conserved first and last residue. The order of the fields is V gene, J gene, D gene, clone size, CDR3 DNA, CDR3 protein. The D gene is left open where the match is weak. Clone size is not always given. Where it is, it says once, few, many or a class for expanded clones.

TRBV7-9,TRBJ1-1,TRBD1,few,TGTGCCAGCAGCTTAGGGAGGGACAGGGAAGCTTTCTTT,CASSLGRDREAFF
TRBV29-1,TRBJ2-7,TRBD1,-,TGCAGCGTTGAAGGGACAGGGCTCTCCTACGAGCAGTACTTC,CSVEGTGLSYEQYF
TRBV4-1,TRBJ2-4,-,-,TGCGCCAGCAGCCAAGATACGACAGGGAGGAGGATTCAGTACTTC,CASSQDTTGRRIQYF
TRBV7-8,TRBJ1-1,-,-,TGTGCCAGCAGCTTAGGGTGGATGAACACTGAAGCTTTCTTT,CASSLGWMNTEAFF
TRBV7-6,TRBJ2-3,-,-,TGTGCCAGCAGCTTATCAGGGGCAGATACGCAGTATTTT,CASSLSGADTQYF
TRBV18,TRBJ1-2,-,-,TGTGCCAGCTCACCACCCGGGGGTTTGGTCGGCTACACCTTC,CASSPPGGLVGYTF
TRBV10-3,TRBJ2-6,-,-,TGTGCCATCAGTGAGTCGGGGGCTTCTGGGGCCAACGTCCTGACTTTC,CAISESGASGANVLTF
TRBV19,TRBJ1-3,-,once,TGTGCCAGTAGCTCTTACACTGGGGGACTCTCTGGAAACACCATATATTTT,CASSSYTGGLSGNTIYF
TRBV7-8,TRBJ2-2,-,-,TGTGCCAGCAGCTTAGGAAGGGGGGACACCGGGGAGCTGTTTTTT,CASSLGRGDTGELFF
TRBV30,TRBJ2-5,-,once,TGTGCCTGGAGTGTACTTTTCCAAGAGACCCAGTACTTC,CAWSVLFQETQYF
TRBV7-9,TRBJ2-7,TRBD2,-,TGTGCCAGCAGCTTAGGGGGACTAGCGGGAGTTTCCTACGAGCAGTACTTC,CASSLGGLAGVSYEQYF
TRBV7-3,TRBJ2-2,-,few,TGTGCCAGCAGCCTGGAGGGGGCCTCGACAACCGGGGAGCTGTTTTTT,CASSLEGASTTGELFF
TRBV4-1,TRBJ2-7,-,-,TGCGCCAGCAGCCTCCGCGACGCGGGGTCCTACGAGCAGTACTTC,CASSLRDAGSYEQYF
TRBV11-2,TRBJ2-3,-,once,TGTGCCAGCAGCTTAGCTAGAAGGACGCCCGGATCTTCGCAGTATTTT,CASSLARRTPGSSQYF
TRBV2,TRBJ2-1,-,-,TGTGCCAGCAGTGAGGAGGGCAACAATGAGCAGTTCTTC,CASSEEGNNEQFF
TRBV7-2,TRBJ2-5,-,-,TGTGCCAGCAGCTGGACACAGAATCAAGAGACCCAGTACTTC,CASSWTQNQETQYF
TRBV5-4,TRBJ2-1,TRBD2,-,TGTGCCAGCAGCCCGCTCGGGGGGAGCGGAGAGAATGAGCAGTTCTTC,CASSPLGGSGENEQFF
TRBV28,TRBJ1-1,-,-,TGTGCCAGCAGTTCCTCGGGATCTTTAAGAGTATCTGAAGCTTTCTTT,CASSSSGSLRVSEAFF
TRBV5-8,TRBJ2-3,-,-,TGTGCCAGCAGCTTGCCTCAGGGTAAGCAGTATTTT,CASSLPQGKQYF
TRBV2,TRBJ2-2,-,-,TGTGCCAGCAAGGACCCCGGGGAGCTGTTTTTT,CASKDPGELFF
TRBV4-1,TRBJ2-7,-,-,TGCGCCAGCAGCCCCCCCCGGATTGGGAGTACCTACGAGCAGTACTTC,CASSPPRIGSTYEQYF
TRBV30,TRBJ2-7,TRBD1,-,TGTGCCTGCCTTCCCCTAGGGGGCAGCTCCTACGAGCAGTACTTC,CACLPLGGSSYEQYF
TRBV30,TRBJ1-1,TRBD1,-,TGTGCCTGGAGGTTTCGGGACAGGAACACTGAAGCTTTCTTT,CAWRFRDRNTEAFF
TRBV28,TRBJ2-2,-,-,TGTGCCAGCAGCCTGGCAGGGGCGAACACCGGGGAGCTGTTTTTT,CASSLAGANTGELFF
TRBV27,TRBJ2-2,TRBD2,once,TGTGCCAGCACCCGTTGGGGGAGGGGGAACACCGGGGAGCTGTTTTTT,CASTRWGRGNTGELFF
TRBV7-2,TRBJ2-7,-,-,TGTGCCAGCAGTTTAACAGGGTACTCCTACGAGCAGTACTTT,CASSLTGYSYEQYF
TRBV11-3,TRBJ1-5,-,-,TGTGCCAGCAGCTCTCGGTGGGGGGGCTGGGGCAATCAGCCCCAGCATTTT,CASSSRWGGWGNQPQHF
TRBV18,TRBJ1-2,-,-,TGTGCCAGCTCACCAAGAGTGGCGCAGGGCCTGGGCTACACCTTC,CASSPRVAQGLGYTF
TRBV18,TRBJ2-4,-,-,TGTGCCAGCTCTTTGGACATGGGACTAGCCAAAAACATTCAGTACTTC,CASSLDMGLAKNIQYF
TRBV29-1,TRBJ2-1,TRBD2,-,TGCAGCGTTGATGGTCTAGCGGGAGGGCCAGGAGCCTATTATGATGAGCAGTTCTTC,CSVDGLAGGPGAYYDEQFF
TRBV28,TRBJ2-7,-,few,TGTGCCAGCAGTTTCTACAGGGTGGATGGCGAGCAGTACTTC,CASSFYRVDGEQYF
TRBV4-2,TRBJ1-2,TRBD1,-,TGTGCCAGCAGACGAACTCAGGGGGATGGCTACACCTTC,CASRRTQGDGYTF
TRBV2,TRBJ2-4,-,once,TGTGCCAGCAGTGAACCAGGGGCAGCCAAAAACATTCAGTACTTC,CASSEPGAAKNIQYF